What follows are 20 T cell receptor beta chains derived from one specimen sequenced in a study of T cells and Merkel cell carcinoma outcomes (dated by TCRdb to about 2020). The protocol used for the library was the immunoSEQ multiplex PCR assay. This is the immuneACCESS table as TCRdb keeps it, with only in-frame sequences that have V and J called. A part of the clones is gone; compared with another copy, unresolved V genes explain less than half, and the rest is unexplained. For this sample there are about 19,000 clones; approximately 80% appear just once. The ten largest clones add up to approximately 2.8% of the sample. Sequenced material: tumor tissue from Merkel cell carcinoma. The receptors stem from a human donor with Merkel cell carcinoma.

This rearrangement joins TRBV15 to TRBJ2-7; D gene ambiguous. V was pared by 0 bases and J by 7 bases, with 7 bases between. This CDR3 has 12 residues. Germline V lookup: CDR1 LNHNV, CDR2 YYDKDF (reference sequence). In DNA form, the CDR3 reads TGTGCCACCAGCAGAGAAGTAGGGGAGCAGTACTTC. This encodes CATSREVGEQYF.

The chain carries TRBV5-1 and TRBJ2-3, with a tentative D call TRBD2 (6 bases). This CDR3 region has 14 residues. Germline V lookup: CDR1 SGHRS, CDR2 YFSETQ. Trimming cost V 2 bases and J 3 bases, with 10 bases left between them. The CDR3 reads CASSLLARTDTQYF. CDR3 sequence (DNA): TGCGCCAGCAGCTTACTAGCTAGGACAGATACGCAGTATTTT.

This clone was seen a single time. V is TRBV5-1 and J is TRBJ1-2; TRBD1 agrees at 10 bases. Germline-derived CDR1 and CDR2 are SGHRS and YFSETQ. This CDR3 comprises 17 residues. Trimming at V came to 1 base and at J to 7 bases, leaving 13 bases not matched to a gene. This CDR3 is CASSLPRDRGASGGYTF. For the CDR3, the DNA is TGCGCCAGCAGCTTGCCCCGGGACAGGGGCGCGAGTGGTGGCTACACCTTC.

This clone was seen more than once but under ten times. This rearrangement joins TRBV27 to TRBJ1-2; tentative D call: TRBD1 (6 bases). Trimming removed 1 base from V and 8 bases from J, with 14 bases in between. Germline V lookup: CDR1 MNHEY, CDR2 SMNVEV (reference sequence). The CDR3 covers 14 residues. The CDR3 bases are TGTGCCAGCAGTTTATTTCCGGGGGCGAACGGCTACACCTTC. The encoded protein is CASSLFPGANGYTF.

The J gene is TRBJ2-3, the V gene TRBV28, with D perhaps TRBD1 (6 bases). The CDR3 totals 15 residues. V was pared by 6 bases and J by 2 bases, with 15 bases between. Germline assignment: CDR1 MDHEN and CDR2 SYDVKM. CDR3: CASSASGTLTDTQYF. CDR3 nucleotide sequence: TGTGCCAGCAGCGCATCCGGGACACTCACAGATACGCAGTATTTT.

The V call is TRBV7-9, the J call TRBJ1-4; D possibly corresponds to TRBD1 (6 bases). This CDR3 has 15 amino acids. Germline V gene lookup returns CDR1 SEHNR and CDR2 FQNEAQ (reference sequence). V lost 5 bases, J lost 7 bases, and 17 bases lay in between. The chain's CDR3 is CASSTPRGRGEKLFF. The DNA for the CDR3 is TGTGCCAGCAGCACCCCCCGGGGGCGGGGTGAAAAACTGTTTTTT.

The V gene is TRBV10-3, the J gene TRBJ2-7, with a possible D match to TRBD2 (7 bases). The CDR3 has 14 amino acids. In germline, CDR1 is ENHRY, CDR2 SYGVKD. Trimming stripped 8 bases from V and 2 bases from J, with 16 bases between. The CDR3 nucleotides read TGTGCCATCTGGTTAGGGGAGGGGGCCTACGAGCAGTACTTC. Its protein is CAIWLGEGAYEQYF.

The chain combines TRBV7-6 with TRBJ1-1, with D uncertain. The length of the CDR3 is 13 residues. From germline, CDR1 is SGHVS and CDR2 FNYEAQ. Trimming cost V 5 bases and J 1 base, with 8 bases left between them. The CDR3 bases are TGTGCCAGCAGCACGACCCGGAACACTGAAGCTTTCTTT. It translates to CASSTTRNTEAFF.

This clone has just one count. The chain recombines TRBV15 with TRBJ2-3, with D possibly TRBD2 on 5 matching bases. Germline CDR1 and CDR2: LNHNV and YYDKDF (reference sequence). V was cut by 1 base and J by 1 base, with 9 bases left in between. This CDR3 contains 15 residues. Here the CDR3 reads CATSRGLRGTDTQYF. CDR3 bases: TGTGCCACCAGCAGAGGACTGAGGGGCACAGATACGCAGTATTTT.

V usage is TRBV5-1 and J usage is TRBJ2-7, with 7 nucleotides matching TRBD1. This CDR3 has 13 amino acids. The V and J ends lost 4 bases and 4 bases, in that order; junction bases with no gene match: 5. Germline V CDR1 and CDR2: SGHRS, YFSETQ. The DNA of the CDR3 is TGCGCCAGCAGCCTGGGACAGAAATACGAGCAGTACTTC. Protein sequence: CASSLGQKYEQYF.

This clone came up once. Sequence at one end of the junction differs from germline and may be a read error. This rearrangement joins TRBV28 to TRBJ1-1; 7 nucleotides align to TRBD1. CDR3 size: 14 residues. The V gene's germline CDR1 is MDHEN and CDR2 SYDVKM. CDR3 coding DNA: TGTGCCAGCAGGACCGGGACAGTGAACACTAAAGCTTTCTTT. Its translation is CASRTGTVNTKAFF.

This rearrangement joins TRBV7-9 to TRBJ2-7; 9 nucleotides agree with TRBD2. With V trimmed by 11 bases and J by 2 bases, 13 bases remained unmatched. The CDR3 contains 15 residues. The germline V gene encodes CDR1 SEHNR and CDR2 FQNEAQ (reference sequence). Here the CDR3 reads CAVSGGAGGPYEQYF. The CDR3 DNA reads TGTGCCGTCTCAGGGGGGGCGGGAGGGCCCTACGAGCAGTACTTC.

V usage is TRBV6-1 and J usage is TRBJ1-1; no definite D call. CDR1 MNHNS and CDR2 SASEGT come from the germline V gene. V was shortened by 2 bases and J by 6 bases, with 10 bases between the two germline ends. The CDR3 has 13 amino acids. The CDR3 DNA follows: TGTGCCAGCAGTGAACGGAGAGGCGCTGAAGCTTTCTTT. This translates into CASSERRGAEAFF.

The chain links TRBV18 to TRBJ2-7; D perhaps matches TRBD2 (5 bases). Germline CDR1 KGHSH, CDR2 LQKENI. The CDR3 length is 15 residues. The V end lost 3 bases, the J end lost 2 bases, and 14 bases lay between the germline ends. This chain's CDR3 is CASSPSRADAYEQYF. The CDR3 DNA is TGTGCCAGCTCACCTTCGAGGGCAGACGCCTACGAGCAGTACTTC.

The rearrangement joins TRBV5-1 to TRBJ1-3; D is perhaps TRBD1 (5 bases). Trimming stripped 0 bases from V and 0 bases from J, with 10 bases between. Germline CDR1 and CDR2: SGHRS and YFSETQ. This CDR3 is built from 16 residues. CDR3: CASSLGGTDSGNTIYF. The CDR3 DNA is TGCGCCAGCAGCTTGGGAGGGACCGACTCTGGAAACACCATATATTTT.

The chain joins TRBV7-8 to TRBJ2-2; 7 bases align to TRBD1. With V trimmed by 6 bases and J by 1 base, 5 bases remained unmatched. Germline-derived CDR1 and CDR2 are SGHVS and FQNEAQ. CDR3 length equals 15 residues. The CDR3 loop reads CASRPGTENTGELFF. The DNA of the CDR3 is TGTGCCAGCAGACCCGGGACAGAGAACACCGGGGAGCTGTTTTTT.

The chain is built from TRBV4-2 and TRBJ2-1; TRBD2 might be the D (6 bases). Deletions cut 7 bases from V and 5 bases from J, with 15 bases between. Germline V gives CDR1 LGHNA, CDR2 YNFKEQ. The CDR3 has 14 residues. This chain's CDR3 is CASTLGGLDNEQFF. The CDR3 DNA reads as TGTGCCAGCACCCTGGGGGGACTGGACAATGAGCAGTTCTTC.

This chain uses TRBV6-1 with TRBJ2-5; possible D gene TRBD1, 8 bases. V was shortened by 6 bases and J by 4 bases, with 15 bases between the two germline ends. The CDR3 loop spans 14 amino acids. CDR1 is MNHNS, CDR2 SASEGT, per germline. The CDR3 sequence is CASSADREGETQYF. For the CDR3, the DNA is TGTGCCAGCAGCGCGGACAGGGAGGGAGAGACCCAGTACTTC.

This chain connects TRBV9 to TRBJ2-1, with D possibly TRBD1 on 5 matching bases. The V end lost 1 base, the J end lost 7 bases, and 9 bases lay between the germline ends. Per germline, CDR1 SGDLS and CDR2 YYNGEE. This CDR3 region has 13 residues. This CDR3 reads CASSVTGSNEQFF. In DNA form, the CDR3 reads TGTGCCAGCAGCGTAACAGGATCGAATGAGCAGTTCTTC.

V and J are TRBV5-1 and TRBJ1-1; 9 nucleotides align to TRBD1. Per germline, CDR1 SGHRS and CDR2 YFSETQ. J lost 5 bases, V lost 0 bases, and 8 bases had no gene match. The CDR3 sequence is 16 residues long. The CDR3 region is CASSLGDRVVRTEAFF. CDR3 bases: TGCGCCAGCAGCTTGGGGGACAGGGTCGTCCGGACTGAAGCTTTCTTT.